This is a list of T cell receptor beta chains from one sample in a study of regulatory T cells in long-lasting Graves disease. TCRdb redid the calling of the multiplex PCR reads with MiXCR, one entry per CDR3 protein. The table includes roughly 440,000 distinct CDR3 sequences, around 17% detected once. A further study also used this sample, focusing on T cells in Graves' hyperthyroidism and ophthalmopathy.

Sample: peripheral blood mononuclear cells (PBMCs), taken at new diagnosis, from a patient treated with antithyroid drugs. These TCRs come from a woman aged 18-29 years with Graves disease. Each CDR3 is given with its conserved first and last residue. D genes are given only for firm matches. Where a row states a size, it is once, few, many or the class of an expanded clone; other rows omit it.

clone size,J gene,D gene,V gene,CDR3 length,CDR3 DNA,CDR3 protein
few,TRBJ1-2,.,TRBV5-1,14,TGCGCCAGCAGCTTGGCGGCGGGCCACGATGGCTACACCTTC,CASSLAAGHDGYTF
.,TRBJ1-5,.,TRBV12-3/TRBV12-4,14,TGTGCCAGCAGTTTGGGAGGGCCCCCTCAGCCCCAGCATTTT,CASSLGGPPQPQHF
few,TRBJ1-2,.,TRBV24-1,12,TGTGCCACCAGCGATGGGAACTATGGCTACACCTTC,CATSDGNYGYTF
many,TRBJ1-1,TRBD1,TRBV20-1,12,TGCAGTGCAGGACAGGCCAACACTGAAGCTTTCTTT,CSAGQANTEAFF
many,TRBJ2-1,TRBD2,TRBV5-1,16,TGCGCCAGCAGCCGGGGGACTAGCGGGAATTACAATGAGCAGTTCTTC,CASSRGTSGNYNEQFF
few,TRBJ1-1,.,TRBV30,15,TGTGCCTGGAGTGGGGCCCGGAGGGGGGGCACTGAAGCTTTCTTT,CAWSGARRGGTEAFF
many,TRBJ2-7,.,TRBV11-3,13,TGTGCCAGCAGCTCCACTAGCTCCTACGAGCAGTACTTC,CASSSTSSYEQYF
.,TRBJ1-1,.,TRBV5-6,15,TGTGCCAGCAGCTCGACCGGGGGACCCCACCCAGGAGCTTTCTTT,CASSSTGGPHPGAFF
.,TRBJ2-3,TRBD2,TRBV19,16,TGTGCCAGTAGTATAGTGGCGGGAGGTGCCACAGATACGCAGTATTTT,CASSIVAGGATDTQYF
once,TRBJ2-6,.,TRBV29-1,13,TGCAGCGTGGTTTGGGCTGGGGCCAACGTCCTGACTTTC,CSVVWAGANVLTF
few,TRBJ2-5,.,TRBV11-2,14,TGTGCCAGCAGCCCCGGAATCCACCAAGAGACCCAGTACTTC,CASSPGIHQETQYF
many,TRBJ2-7,.,TRBV28,13,TGTGCCAGCAGTTTTCAGGGGCCCTACGAGCAGTACTTC,CASSFQGPYEQYF
.,TRBJ2-1,TRBD2,TRBV27,15,TGTGCCAGCAGTTGGACTAGCGAGAGATTCAATGAGCAGTTCTTC,CASSWTSERFNEQFF
.,TRBJ1-6,TRBD1,TRBV7-9,15,TGTGCCAGCAGCTTCGGGACAGGGGCGAATTCACCCCTCCACTTT,CASSFGTGANSPLHF
few,TRBJ2-3,TRBD2,TRBV6-1,19,TGTGCCAGCAGTGAAGCAATAACGGGAGGTGTAATTAGCACAGATACGCAGTATTTT,CASSEAITGGVISTDTQYF
few,TRBJ1-1,.,TRBV6-1,15,TGTGCCAGCAGTGACTTCAGGGGCCTGAACACTGAAGCTTTCTTT,CASSDFRGLNTEAFF
many,TRBJ2-7,.,TRBV3-1,11,TGTGCCAGCAGCCACCTAGGCGAGCAGTACTTC,CASSHLGEQYF
.,TRBJ2-1,.,TRBV7-2,14,TGTGCCAGCAGCCCCGGGCAGCGGTACAATGAGCAGTTCTTC,CASSPGQRYNEQFF
many,TRBJ2-4,TRBD1,TRBV5-1,15,TGCGCCAGCAGCTTATCACACAGGGGCGGAAACATTCAGTACTTC,CASSLSHRGGNIQYF
many,TRBJ1-2,TRBD1,TRBV6-1,12,TGTGCCAGCTCGGACAGGGGCTATGGCTACACCTTC,CASSDRGYGYTF
few,TRBJ2-5,.,TRBV6-2/TRBV6-3,19,TGTGCCAGCAGTCCATACCTGGCATTTGGGGCCGTAATGCAAGAGACCCAGTACTTC,CASSPYLAFGAVMQETQYF
many,TRBJ1-2,.,TRBV7-9,12,TGTGCCAGCAGCTTAGACAATTATGGCTACACCTTC,CASSLDNYGYTF
.,TRBJ2-3,TRBD2,TRBV7-9,14,TGTGCCACTACCATAGCGGGCTACACAGATACGCAGTATTTT,CATTIAGYTDTQYF
.,TRBJ2-1,TRBD2,TRBV11-2,14,TGTGCCAGCAGCCAGGTAGCGGGAGTGCATGAGCAGTTCTTC,CASSQVAGVHEQFF
many,TRBJ2-7,.,TRBV7-2,12,TGTGCCAGCAGCCCGAGAGTAGAAGAGCAGTACTTC,CASSPRVEEQYF
many,TRBJ1-1,.,TRBV28,12,TGTGCCAGCAGTTTAGCACCCCAGGGAGCTTTCTTT,CASSLAPQGAFF
many,TRBJ2-1,TRBD1,TRBV7-9,19,TGTGCCAGCAGCTTAGCGCCGAGGTGGGACAGGGGCTACTACAATGAGCAGTTCTTC,CASSLAPRWDRGYYNEQFF
many,TRBJ1-5,.,TRBV11-3,15,TGTGCCAGCAGCTTATCCGGGACAAATAATCAGCCCCAGCATTTT,CASSLSGTNNQPQHF
.,TRBJ1-5,.,TRBV5-6,17,TGTGCCAGCAGCTTGGGGGGTACTTCAGGTAGCAATCAGCCCCAGCATTTT,CASSLGGTSGSNQPQHF
.,TRBJ2-1,.,TRBV19,12,TGTGCCAGTAGTAGGACGGACAATGAGCAGTTCTTC,CASSRTDNEQFF
once,TRBJ1-1,.,TRBV28,16,TGTGCCAGCAGCCCCGTATTGCAGGGGCAGCGCACTGAAGCTTTCTTT,CASSPVLQGQRTEAFF
many,TRBJ2-1,TRBD2,TRBV5-1,16,TGCGCCAGCAGCTTGTCGGGACTAGCGGGTCTTGGGGAGCAGTTCTTC,CASSLSGLAGLGEQFF
.,TRBJ2-4,.,TRBV20-1,15,TGCGGTGCTAGAGATATAGAACTAGCCAAAAACATTCAGTACTTC,CGARDIELAKNIQYF
many,TRBJ2-7,.,TRBV3-1,13,TGTGCCAGCAGGGAGCCAGGTACCTACGAGCAGTACTTC,CASREPGTYEQYF
once,TRBJ1-3,.,TRBV7-9,15,TGTGCCAGCAGCTTAGGGGAGGTCATCGGAAACACCATATATTTT,CASSLGEVIGNTIYF